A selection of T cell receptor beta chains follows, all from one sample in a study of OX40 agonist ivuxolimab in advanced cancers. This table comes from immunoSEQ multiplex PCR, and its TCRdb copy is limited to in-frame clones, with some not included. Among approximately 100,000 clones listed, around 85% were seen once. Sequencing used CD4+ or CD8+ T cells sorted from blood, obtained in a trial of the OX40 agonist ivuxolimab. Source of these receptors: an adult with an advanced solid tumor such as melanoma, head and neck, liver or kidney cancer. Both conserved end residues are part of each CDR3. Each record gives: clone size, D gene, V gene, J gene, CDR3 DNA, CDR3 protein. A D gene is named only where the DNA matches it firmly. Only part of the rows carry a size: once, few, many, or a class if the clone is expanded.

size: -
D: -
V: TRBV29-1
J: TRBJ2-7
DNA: TGCAGCGTCCGTGGTCGGCTGGGAACCTACGAGCAGTACTTC
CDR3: CSVRGRLGTYEQYF

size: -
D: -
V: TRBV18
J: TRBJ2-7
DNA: TGTGCCAGCTCACCACGCTCAGGACAGTACGAGCAGTACTTC
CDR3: CASSPRSGQYEQYF

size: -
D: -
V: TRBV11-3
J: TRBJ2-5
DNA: TGTGCCAGCAGCTTAGGAGTAGGGAGCCCCCAAGAGACCCAGTACTTC
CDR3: CASSLGVGSPQETQYF

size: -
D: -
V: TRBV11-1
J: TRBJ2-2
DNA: TGTGCCAGCAGCTTTACTGGGAACACCGGGGAGCTGTTTTTT
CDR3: CASSFTGNTGELFF

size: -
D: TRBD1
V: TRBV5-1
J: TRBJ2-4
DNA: TGCGCCAGCAGCTTAGACAGGGCGTCCGGCATTCAGTACTTC
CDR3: CASSLDRASGIQYF

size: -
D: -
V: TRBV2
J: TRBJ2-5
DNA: TGTGCCAGCAGTGAAGGTCAGGGGAAGACCCAGTACTTC
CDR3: CASSEGQGKTQYF

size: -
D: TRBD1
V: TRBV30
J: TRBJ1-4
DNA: TGTGCCTGGAGTAGGACAGGGACCTCAACTAATGAAAAACTGTTTTTT
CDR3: CAWSRTGTSTNEKLFF

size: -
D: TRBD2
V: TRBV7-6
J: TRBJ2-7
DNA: TGTGCCAGCAGCCCCAGTGGGGGGGACCCCTACGAGCAGTACTTC
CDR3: CASSPSGGDPYEQYF

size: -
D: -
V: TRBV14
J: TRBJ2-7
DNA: TGTGCCAGCAGCCTGCGCCAGGGGTGGGGCGAGCAGTACTTC
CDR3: CASSLRQGWGEQYF

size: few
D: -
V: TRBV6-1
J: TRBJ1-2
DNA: TGTGCCAGCCGTGAGGGGAGATATGGTGGCTACACCTTC
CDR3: CASREGRYGGYTF

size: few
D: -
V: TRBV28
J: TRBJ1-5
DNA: TGTGCCAGCAGTTTATCGGGAGGTGGCAATCAGCCCCAGCATTTT
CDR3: CASSLSGGGNQPQHF

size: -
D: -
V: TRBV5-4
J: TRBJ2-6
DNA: TGTGCCAGCAGCTTGGACAGGTTGGGGGGGGCCAACGTCCTGACTTTC
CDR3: CASSLDRLGGANVLTF

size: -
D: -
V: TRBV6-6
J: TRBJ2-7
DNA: TGTGCCAGCAGTTACTCGATTGTTGGCGAGCAGTACTTC
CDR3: CASSYSIVGEQYF

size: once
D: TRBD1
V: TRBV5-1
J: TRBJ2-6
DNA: TGCGCCTCACAACAGGGGGCGAATCCAAGCTCTGGGGCCAACGTCCTGACTTTC
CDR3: CASQQGANPSSGANVLTF

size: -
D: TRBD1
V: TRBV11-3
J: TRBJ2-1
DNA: TGTGCCAGCAGCCTCTCCCGGGCAGGGGGCGATGAGCAGTTCTTC
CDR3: CASSLSRAGGDEQFF

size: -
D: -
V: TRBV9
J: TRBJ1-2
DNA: TGTGCCAGCAGCACTTCGACCGCGGGTGGCTACACCTTC
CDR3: CASSTSTAGGYTF

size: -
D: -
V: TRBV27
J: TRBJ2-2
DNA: TGTGCCAGCTCGAAGGGCCCGAACACCGGGGAGCTGTTTTTT
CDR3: CASSKGPNTGELFF

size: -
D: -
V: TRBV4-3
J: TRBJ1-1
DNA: TGCGCCAGCAGCCAAAGAGCCGGCGACACTGAAGCTTTCTTT
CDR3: CASSQRAGDTEAFF

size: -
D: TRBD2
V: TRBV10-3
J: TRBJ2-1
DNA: TGTGCCATCAGTGAAGGCGGGGGGGACAATGAGCAGTTCTTC
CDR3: CAISEGGGDNEQFF

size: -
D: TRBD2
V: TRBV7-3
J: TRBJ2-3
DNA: TGTGCCAGCAGCCAGAGTAGCGGGGCGAATCCTAATACGCAGTATTTT
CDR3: CASSQSSGANPNTQYF

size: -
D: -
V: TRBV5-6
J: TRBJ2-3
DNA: TGTGCCAGCAGCTTCTCTAGCACAGATACGCAGTATTTT
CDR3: CASSFSSTDTQYF

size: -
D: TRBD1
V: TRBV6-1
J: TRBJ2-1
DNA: TGTGCCAGCGCGGCGGGGACAGGGGGCTTTGAGCAGTTCTTC
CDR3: CASAAGTGGFEQFF

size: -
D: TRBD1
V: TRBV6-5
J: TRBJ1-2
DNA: TGTGCCAGCAGTCGGACAGGATCAAGTGGCTACACCTTC
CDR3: CASSRTGSSGYTF

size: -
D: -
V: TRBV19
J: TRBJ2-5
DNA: TGTGCCAGTAGTATGGATCGACAGCAAGAGACCCAGTACTTC
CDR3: CASSMDRQQETQYF

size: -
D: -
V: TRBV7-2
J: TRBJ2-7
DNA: TGTGCCAGCAGCTTAGCGGGGGGCAGCATCAGGAGCTACGAGCAGTACTTC
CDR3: CASSLAGGSIRSYEQYF

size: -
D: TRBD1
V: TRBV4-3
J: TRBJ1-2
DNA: TGCGCCAGCAGCCCCCACCCCGACAGGGGCGACTATGGCTACACCTTC
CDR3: CASSPHPDRGDYGYTF

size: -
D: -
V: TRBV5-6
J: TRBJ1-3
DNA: TGTGCCAGCAGCCGGACCTCTGGAAACACCATATATTTT
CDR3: CASSRTSGNTIYF

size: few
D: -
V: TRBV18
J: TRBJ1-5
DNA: TGTGCCAGCTCAGGGGCTTCGGACAATCAGCCCCAGCATTTT
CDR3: CASSGASDNQPQHF

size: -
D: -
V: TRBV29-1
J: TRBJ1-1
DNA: TGCAGCGTCCACAAAGGCCTGGGACGTTCCACTGAAGCTTTCTTT
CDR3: CSVHKGLGRSTEAFF

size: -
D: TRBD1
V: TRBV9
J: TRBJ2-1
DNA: TGTGCCAGCAGCGCGGGGACAGGGGGATACAATGAGCAGTTCTTC
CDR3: CASSAGTGGYNEQFF

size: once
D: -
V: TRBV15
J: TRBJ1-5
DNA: TGTGCCACCAGCACCGGTGGGGGGTCCGACCAGCCCCAGCATTTT
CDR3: CATSTGGGSDQPQHF

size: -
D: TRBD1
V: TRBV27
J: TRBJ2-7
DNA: TGTGCCAGCACTTCCCGGGACAGCCCTTTGGAGCAGTACTTC
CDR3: CASTSRDSPLEQYF

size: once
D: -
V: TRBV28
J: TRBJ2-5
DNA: TGTGCCAGCAGTTTAGGAGTCCTGCGGGAGACCCAGTACTTC
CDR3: CASSLGVLRETQYF

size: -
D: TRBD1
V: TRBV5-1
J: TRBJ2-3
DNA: TGCGCCAGCAGCTGGGGGACAGGGGGGAGCACAGATACGCAGTATTTT
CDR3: CASSWGTGGSTDTQYF

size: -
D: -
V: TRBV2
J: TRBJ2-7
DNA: TGTGCCAGCAATCGTGGTACCTCCTACGAGCAGTACTTC
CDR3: CASNRGTSYEQYF

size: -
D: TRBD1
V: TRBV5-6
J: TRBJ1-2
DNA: TGTGCCAGCAGCACCGGGACAGTCCGATATGGCTACACCTTC
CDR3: CASSTGTVRYGYTF

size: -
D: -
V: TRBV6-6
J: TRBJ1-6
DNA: TGTGCCAGCTTTCCCGGCGGGTATAATTCACCCCTCCACTTT
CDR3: CASFPGGYNSPLHF

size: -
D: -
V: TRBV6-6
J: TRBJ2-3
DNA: TGTGCCAGCAGTTATAGTATAAGCACAGATACGCAGTATTTT
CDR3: CASSYSISTDTQYF

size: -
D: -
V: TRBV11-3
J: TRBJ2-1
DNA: TGTGCCAGCAGCTCTTCAGGGAGTGGATACAATGAGCAGTTCTTC
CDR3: CASSSSGSGYNEQFF

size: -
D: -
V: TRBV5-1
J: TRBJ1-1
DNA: TGCGCCAGCAGCTTGGTACAATCCTTGAACACTGAAGCTTTCTTT
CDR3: CASSLVQSLNTEAFF

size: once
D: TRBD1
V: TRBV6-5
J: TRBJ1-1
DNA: TGTGCCAGCAGTGGCACAGGGGATTACACTGAAGCTTTCTTT
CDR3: CASSGTGDYTEAFF

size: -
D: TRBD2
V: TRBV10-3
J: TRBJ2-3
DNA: TGTGCCATCAGTGGCCCAGATGGGACTAGTGGGGTTACGCAGTATTTT
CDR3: CAISGPDGTSGVTQYF

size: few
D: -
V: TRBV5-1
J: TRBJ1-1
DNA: TGCGCCAGCAGCCTCGAGGGACGGACTGAAGCTTTCTTT
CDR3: CASSLEGRTEAFF

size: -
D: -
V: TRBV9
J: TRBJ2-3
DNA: TGTGCCAGCACCGCGGGGGCCACAGATACGCAGTATTTT
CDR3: CASTAGATDTQYF

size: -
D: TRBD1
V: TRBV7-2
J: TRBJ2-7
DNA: TGTGCCAGCAGCTCAACCGACAGGGGGTATCCCTACGAGCAGTACTTC
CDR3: CASSSTDRGYPYEQYF

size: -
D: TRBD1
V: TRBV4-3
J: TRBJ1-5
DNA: TGCGCCAGCAGCCAAGATCTCCGTCCCTGGGACAGGTTACAGCCCCAGCATTTT
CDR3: CASSQDLRPWDRLQPQHF

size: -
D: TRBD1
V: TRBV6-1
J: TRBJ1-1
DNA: TGTGCCGGGCGGGGACAGCCGAACACTGAAGCTTTCTTT
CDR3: CAGRGQPNTEAFF

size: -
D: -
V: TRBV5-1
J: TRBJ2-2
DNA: TGCGCCAGCAGCCCCCGGGCAGGGGCCACCGGGGAGCTGTTTTTT
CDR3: CASSPRAGATGELFF

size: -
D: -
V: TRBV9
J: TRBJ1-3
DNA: TGTGCCAGCAGCGTAGGACCCGGGGCGGGGGACACCATATATTTT
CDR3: CASSVGPGAGDTIYF

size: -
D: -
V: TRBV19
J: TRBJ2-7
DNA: TGTGCCAGTAGTATAAATACGGCAGGGCACGGAGAGCAGTACTTC
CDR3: CASSINTAGHGEQYF

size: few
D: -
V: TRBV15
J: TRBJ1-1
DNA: TGTGCCACCAGCAGAGATTACGGGGTCAAGAACACTGAAGCTTTCTTT
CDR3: CATSRDYGVKNTEAFF

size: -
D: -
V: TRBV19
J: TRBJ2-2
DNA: TGTGCCAGTAGTGGGGCGAACACCGGGGAGCTGTTTTTT
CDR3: CASSGANTGELFF

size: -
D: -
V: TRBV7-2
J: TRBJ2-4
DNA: TGTGCCAGCAGCCCTAAAAACATTCAGTACTTC
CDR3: CASSPKNIQYF

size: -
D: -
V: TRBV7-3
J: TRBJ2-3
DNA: TGTGCCAGCAGCCCACACAGCACAGATACGCAGTATTTT
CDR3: CASSPHSTDTQYF